Presented here are 31 T cell receptor beta chains from one specimen sequenced in a study of shared clonotypes between healthy human individuals. Assay used: immunoSEQ multiplex PCR; TCRdb lists only in-frame clones, some missing. The sample has some 2.1 million clones, roughly 93% seen once; the top ten hold 1.5% to 2%. Naive CD8 populations comprised CD45RO-negative cells positively selected for CCR7, excluding terminally differentiated effector memory CD45RA+ cells. Sequenced input: naive CD8+ T cells from PBMCs. Receptor source: a man between 18 and 29 years old in good health. Some clones in this sample may be carry-over from other donors' samples.

The sample holds one count of this clone. The chain has TRBV5-1 and TRBJ2-7; D is tentatively TRBD1 or TRBD2 (5 bases each). The V gene's germline CDR1 is SGHRS and CDR2 YFSETQ. CDR3 size: 13 residues. Trimming left V 0 bases short and J 5 bases short, with 9 bases between. CDR3 nucleotides: TGCGCCAGCAGCTTGGGGGGGTATAACGAGCAGTACTTC. Its protein is CASSLGGYNEQYF.

This clone was counted between two and nine times. J is TRBJ2-2 and V is TRBV5-1, with 7 positions matching TRBD1. The V segment lost 4 bases and the J segment 3 bases; nucleotides outside the gene matches: 9. The CDR3 runs 16 residues. Germline-derived CDR1 and CDR2 are SGHRS and YFSETQ. The CDR3 nucleotides are TGCGCCAGCAGCCCGGGACAGAACCCCTACACCGGGGAGCTGTTTTTT. Its translation is CASSPGQNPYTGELFF.

V usage is TRBV6-5 and J usage is TRBJ1-2; maybe TRBD1 (5 bases). Germline CDR1 and CDR2: MNHEY and SVGAGI. V was shortened by 10 bases and J by 7 bases, with 22 bases between the two germline ends. The CDR3 is 14 residues long. The CDR3 spells CATVSGLRNRGYTF. The CDR3 DNA follows: TGTGCCACCGTCTCGGGGCTACGTAACCGTGGCTACACCTTC.

The V call is TRBV15, the J call TRBJ2-1, with TRBD1 matching over 7 bases. CDR3 length: 16 amino acids. The germline V gene has CDR1 LNHNV and CDR2 YYDKDF (reference sequence). V shed 0 bases, J shed 0 bases, and the junction held 2 bases outside the gene matches. CDR3 protein: CATSREGQSSYNEQFF. The CDR3 coding sequence is TGTGCCACCAGCAGAGAGGGACAGAGCTCCTACAATGAGCAGTTCTTC.

The V and J genes are TRBV28 and TRBJ1-2; 9 bases map to TRBD1. The CDR3 length is 15 residues. With 5 bases clipped from V and 1 base from J, the junction kept 5 bases outside the gene matches. Per germline, CDR1 MDHEN and CDR2 SYDVKM. As DNA, the CDR3 is TGTGCCAGCAGTATGGGGACAGGGAATAACTATGGCTACACCTTC. This encodes CASSMGTGNNYGYTF.

Notes on this clone: Other DNA sequences in the same sample also yield this CDR3. This chain connects TRBV19 to TRBJ2-6; the D is unclear. There are 13 residues in the CDR3. Per germline, CDR1 LNHDA and CDR2 SQIVND (reference sequence). Trimming pared 2 bases from V and 4 bases from J, leaving 3 bases between. The CDR3 loop is CASSISGANVLTF. Here the CDR3 DNA reads TGTGCCAGTAGTATATCCGGGGCCAACGTCCTGACTTTC.

The chain has TRBV2 and TRBJ2-1, with 9 nucleotides matching TRBD2. This CDR3 contains 15 residues. Germline V lookup: CDR1 SNHLY, CDR2 FYNNEI. The ends lost 4 bases at V and 7 bases at J; junction bases unmatched: 8. CDR3 residues: CASSVLAGVTNEQFF. The CDR3 coding sequence is TGTGCCAGCAGTGTATTAGCGGGAGTAACGAATGAGCAGTTCTTC.

The CDR3 bases are TGTGCCAGCAGTTTACCCATGACAGTGAACTATGGCTACACCTTC. Its protein product is CASSLPMTVNYGYTF. The genes are TRBV28 and TRBJ1-2; maybe TRBD1 (5 bases). The CDR3 extends over 15 amino acids. Trimming shortened V by 2 bases and J by 2 bases, and 12 bases separated the two germline ends. Germline lookup yields CDR1 MDHEN and CDR2 SYDVKM.

For the CDR3, the DNA is TGTGCCAGCAGTCTTGCGTCCTTTGCGGGCACTGAAGCTTTCTTT. Translated, it gives CASSLASFAGTEAFF. The chain has TRBV5-8 and TRBJ1-1, with unresolved D. The V gene lost 5 bases and the J gene lost 4 bases, with 18 bases spanning the gap. Germline V gives CDR1 SGHTS, CDR2 YDEGEE. The CDR3 has 15 amino acids. Supplemented by reference TRBV5-8 and TRBJ1-1, the full variable domain reads EAGVTQSPTHLIKTRGQQATLRCSPISGHTSVYWYQQALGLGLQFLLWYDEGEERNRGNFPPRFSGRQFPNYSSELNVNALELEDSALYLCASSLASFAGTEAFFGQGTRLTVV.

The rearrangement links TRBV28 to TRBJ1-2; D may be TRBD1 (6 bases). The germline V gene encodes CDR1 MDHEN and CDR2 SYDVKM. This CDR3 spans 14 amino acids. Trimming left V 2 bases short and J 6 bases short, with 13 bases between. The CDR3 loop reads CASSLTPGADGYTF. CDR3 bases: TGTGCCAGCAGTTTAACCCCGGGGGCGGATGGCTACACCTTC.

The chain joins TRBV4-2 to TRBJ2-7; the match to TRBD2 covers 11 bases. V was pared by 4 bases and J by 3 bases, with 5 bases of the junction left unmatched. The CDR3 spans 15 residues. Germline-derived CDR1 and CDR2 are LGHNA and YNFKEQ. CDR3 amino acids: CASSPGLAAHYEQYF. The CDR3 nucleotides read TGTGCCAGCAGCCCGGGACTAGCGGCCCACTACGAGCAGTACTTC.

The table lists this clone with a count of one. The chain recombines TRBV7-9 with TRBJ2-2; a weak D match, TRBD1 (5 bases). The CDR3 length is 15 residues. CDR1 and CDR2 from the germline V gene are SEHNR and FQNEAQ (reference sequence). The V end lost 5 bases, the J end lost 4 bases, and 14 bases lay between the germline ends. The CDR3 loop reads CASSTNYQGTGELFF. The CDR3 DNA reads TGTGCCAGCAGCACAAATTACCAGGGCACCGGGGAGCTGTTTTTT.

The chain has TRBV6-1 and TRBJ2-2; D could derive from TRBD1 or TRBD2 (5 bases each). Trimming shortened V by 6 bases and J by 4 bases, and 12 bases separated the two germline ends. Germline-derived CDR1 and CDR2 are MNHNS and SASEGT. CDR3 size: 14 residues. CDR3 sequence (DNA): TGTGCCAGCAGAATGGCAGGGAGCACCGGGGAGCTGTTTTTT. Amino acid sequence: CASRMAGSTGELFF.

The chain couples TRBV9 to TRBJ1-4; TRBD1 is a possible D gene (6 bases). The V gene's germline CDR1 is SGDLS and CDR2 YYNGEE. V was pared by 0 bases and J by 7 bases, with 7 bases between. The CDR3 extends over 13 amino acids. The CDR3 DNA sequence: TGTGCCAGCAGCGTAGAGGGGGGTGAAAAACTGTTTTTT. Translated, it gives CASSVEGGEKLFF.

The rearrangement joins TRBV4-3 to TRBJ2-3; D is ambiguous. The ends were cut back, 6 bases at V and 0 bases at J, with 7 bases in the middle. CDR1 is LGHNA, CDR2 YSLEER, per germline. CDR3 size: 13 residues. The CDR3 sequence is CASSTVSTDTQYF. In nucleotides, the CDR3 is TGCGCCAGCAGTACGGTTAGCACAGATACGCAGTATTTT.

The chain has TRBV27 and TRBJ2-1, with D perhaps given as TRBD1 or TRBD2 (5 bases each). Trimming left V 3 bases short and J 9 bases short, with 12 bases between. The CDR3 covers 13 residues. From germline, CDR1 is MNHEY and CDR2 SMNVEV (reference sequence). CDR3 residues: CASSFSGPSEQFF. The CDR3 DNA reads TGTGCCAGCAGTTTTTCGGGGCCGTCTGAGCAGTTCTTC.

The chain has TRBV2 and TRBJ1-2; D possibly corresponds to TRBD1 (6 bases). CDR1 and CDR2 (germline): SNHLY, FYNNEI. The CDR3 loop spans 16 amino acids. Trimming pared 11 bases from V and 4 bases from J, leaving 26 bases between. CDR3 DNA sequence: TGTGCCGGTAATTCGGGGGCTCCGGCATATCTCTATGGCTACACCTTC. It is translated as CAGNSGAPAYLYGYTF.

The genes are TRBV7-9 and TRBJ2-2; D is unclear. V was clipped by 5 bases and J by 1 base, with 14 bases between them. Germline CDR1 is SEHNR and CDR2 is FQNEAQ (reference sequence). The CDR3 runs 16 residues. The CDR3 loop is CASSPQGWENTGELFF. CDR3 coding DNA: TGTGCCAGCAGCCCCCAAGGCTGGGAGAACACCGGGGAGCTGTTTTTT.

This chain connects TRBV6-1 to TRBJ2-7; 8 bases align to TRBD2. This CDR3 comprises 16 residues. V was clipped by 2 bases and J by 2 bases; unmatched bases: 8. Germline-derived CDR1 and CDR2 are MNHNS and SASEGT. CDR3 in DNA: TGTGCCAGCAGTGAAACCTCACGCGGGGGGCCCTACGAGCAGTACTTC. This sequence encodes CASSETSRGGPYEQYF.

This clone was picked up one time. The gene calls are TRBV2 and TRBJ2-7; 8 bases are a match to TRBD2. Trimming at V came to 6 bases and at J to 1 base, leaving 17 bases not matched to a gene. The CDR3 runs 18 residues. Germline lookup yields CDR1 SNHLY and CDR2 FYNNEI. The CDR3 loop is CASRGRGGLLAGSYEQYF. The CDR3 region has the DNA TGTGCCAGCAGGGGCCGGGGGGGGCTGCTAGCTGGGTCCTACGAGCAGTACTTC. Supplemented by reference TRBV2 and TRBJ2-7, the full variable domain reads EPEVTQTPSHQVTQMGQEVILRCVPISNHLYFYWYRQILGQKVEFLVSFYNNEISEKSEIFDDQFSVERPDGSNFTLKIRSTKLEDSAMYFCASRGRGGLLAGSYEQYFGPGTRLTVT.

V is TRBV9 and J is TRBJ2-1, with 9 bases fitting TRBD2. Germline CDR1 is SGDLS and CDR2 is YYNGEE. This CDR3 has 18 amino acids. V lost 3 bases, J lost 5 bases, and 15 bases stayed unmatched. Here the CDR3 reads CASSGGSGGRAGHNEQFF. CDR3 in DNA: TGTGCCAGCAGCGGGGGTTCCGGCGGGAGGGCGGGGCACAATGAGCAGTTCTTC.

The chain links TRBV11-2 to TRBJ2-7; unclear D gene. Looked up from germline, CDR1 is SGHAT and CDR2 is FQNNGV. V lost 1 base and J 2 bases, leaving 9 bases between the germline ends. The CDR3 has 14 residues. The CDR3 sequence is CASSLVLRPYEQYF. The CDR3 nucleotides are TGTGCCAGCAGCTTAGTACTAAGGCCCTACGAGCAGTACTTC.

This chain joins TRBV15 and TRBJ2-7; unclear D gene. The CDR3 is made up of 13 amino acids. V was shortened by 5 bases and J by 3 bases, with 11 bases between the two germline ends. CDR1 is LNHNV and CDR2 is YYDKDF in the germline V gene (reference sequence). The CDR3 coding sequence is TGTGCCACCAGCGGACGGTCCATCTACGAGCAGTACTTC. Translating it yields CATSGRSIYEQYF.

As regards this clone: This same CDR3 is encoded by further DNA sequences in the sample. The chain couples TRBV28 to TRBJ1-2; TRBD1 might be the D (5 bases). Germline values: CDR1 MDHEN, CDR2 SYDVKM. V lost 3 bases and J 3 bases, leaving 8 bases between the germline ends. This CDR3 region has 13 residues. CDR3 residues: CASSFAGDYGYTF. CDR3 bases: TGTGCCAGCAGTTTTGCGGGGGACTATGGCTACACCTTC.

This rearrangement joins TRBV5-1 to TRBJ2-2; D remains unclear. The CDR3 is made up of 13 amino acids. The ends were cut back, 4 bases at V and 6 bases at J, with 10 bases in the middle. Germline V gives CDR1 SGHRS, CDR2 YFSETQ. The CDR3 reads CASSPTGAGELFF. Written as DNA, the CDR3 is TGCGCCAGCAGCCCGACTGGGGCCGGGGAGCTGTTTTTT.

The chain recombines TRBV4-3 with TRBJ1-4, with D uncertain. This CDR3 region has 16 residues. Per germline, CDR1 LGHNA and CDR2 YSLEER. Trimming cost V 4 bases and J 0 bases, with 12 bases left between them. This chain's CDR3 is CASSPPPGATNEKLFF. DNA of the CDR3: TGCGCCAGCAGCCCCCCCCCGGGAGCAACTAATGAAAAACTGTTTTTT.

The V call is TRBV27, the J call TRBJ2-7, with D hard to call. The CDR3 is 14 residues long. Germline values: CDR1 MNHEY, CDR2 SMNVEV (reference sequence). Trimming shortened V by 2 bases and J by 6 bases, and 14 bases separated the two germline ends. The CDR3 protein is CASSLVLGPSEQYF. The CDR3 DNA sequence: TGTGCCAGCAGTTTAGTTTTAGGGCCCAGCGAGCAGTACTTC.

This chain uses TRBV19 with TRBJ2-7; 11 nucleotides line up with TRBD2. From germline, CDR1 is LNHDA and CDR2 SQIVND (reference sequence). This CDR3 is built from 15 residues. J was trimmed by 1 base and V by 4 bases; bases with no gene match: 3. CDR3 sequence reads: CASSSLAGGSYEQYF. CDR3 DNA: TGTGCCAGTAGTAGTCTAGCGGGGGGATCCTACGAGCAGTACTTC. The complete variable domain, with remaining parts taken from reference TRBV19 and TRBJ2-7, reads DGGITQSPKYLFRKEGQNVTLSCEQNLNHDAMYWYRQDPGQGLRLIYYSQIVNDFQKGDIAEGYSVSREKKESFPLTVTSAQKNPTAFYLCASSSLAGGSYEQYFGPGTRLTVT.

The CDR3 spells CASSLNTGYGETQYF. CDR3 DNA: TGTGCCAGCAGTTTGAATACCGGGTATGGAGAGACCCAGTACTTC. V is TRBV28 and J is TRBJ2-5; D is ambiguous. V was pared by 3 bases and J by 4 bases, with 15 bases between. Per the germline V gene, CDR1 is MDHEN and CDR2 is SYDVKM. The CDR3 has 15 amino acids.

This chain connects TRBV19 to TRBJ2-2; TRBD2 is a possible D gene (6 bases). Germline CDR1 and CDR2: LNHDA and SQIVND (reference sequence). CDR3 length: 15 residues. The ends were cut back, 6 bases at V and 0 bases at J, with 11 bases in the middle. The DNA for the CDR3 is TGTGCCAGTAGAAAGACTAGACCGAACACCGGGGAGCTGTTTTTT. It codes for CASRKTRPNTGELFF.

The chain employs TRBV7-7 and TRBJ2-2; the D call may be TRBD1 or TRBD2 (5 bases each). Germline V gene data show CDR1 as SSHAT and CDR2 as FNYEAQ (reference sequence). This CDR3 has 15 amino acids. Trimming removed 5 bases from V and 3 bases from J, with 13 bases in between. The DNA for the CDR3 is TGTGCCAGCAGCCAGGGTGGGGGATACACCGGGGAGCTGTTTTTT. It yields the protein CASSQGGGYTGELFF. The full variable domain, rest sourced from reference TRBV7-7 and TRBJ2-2, is GAGVSQSPRYKVTKRGQDVTLRCDPISSHATLYWYQQALGQGPEFLTYFNYEAQPDKSGLPSDRFSAERPEGSISTLTIQRTEQRDSAMYRCASSQGGGYTGELFFGEGSRLTVL.